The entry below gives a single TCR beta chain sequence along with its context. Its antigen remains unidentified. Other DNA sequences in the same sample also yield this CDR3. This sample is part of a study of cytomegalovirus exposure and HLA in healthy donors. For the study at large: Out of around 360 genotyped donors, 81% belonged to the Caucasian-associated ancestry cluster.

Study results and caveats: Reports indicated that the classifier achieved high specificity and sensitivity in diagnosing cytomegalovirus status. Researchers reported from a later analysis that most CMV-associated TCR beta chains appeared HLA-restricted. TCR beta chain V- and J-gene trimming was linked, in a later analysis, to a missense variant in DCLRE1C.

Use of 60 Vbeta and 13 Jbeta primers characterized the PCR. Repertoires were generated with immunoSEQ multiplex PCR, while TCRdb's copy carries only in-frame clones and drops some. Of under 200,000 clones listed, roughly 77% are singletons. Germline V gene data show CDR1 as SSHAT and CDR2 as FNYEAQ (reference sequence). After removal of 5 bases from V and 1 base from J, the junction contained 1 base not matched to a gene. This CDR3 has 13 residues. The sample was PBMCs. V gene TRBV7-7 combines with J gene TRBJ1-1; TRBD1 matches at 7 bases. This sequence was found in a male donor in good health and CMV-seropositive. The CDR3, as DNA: TGTGCCAGCAGCCGGGACAGGAACACTGAAGCTTTCTTT. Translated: CASSRDRNTEAFF.